The sequence of this T cell receptor (beta chain) was determined in a study of T cells in Graves' hyperthyroidism and ophthalmopathy. Study context: Peripheral blood samples were taken at initial diagnosis, prior to any treatment.

This CDR3 has 15 residues. Per germline, CDR1 ENHRY and CDR2 SYGVKD. Trimming removed 2 bases from V and 7 bases from J; junction bases left unmatched: 9. Graves' hyperthyroidism showing no ophthalmopathy progression within 18 months was considered stable. Template material for amplifying TCR beta CDR3 regions consisted of RNA transcripts. An initial round of RT-PCR targeting the TCR CDR3 relied on the HTBI primer set. TCRdb analysed the multiplex PCR reads with MiXCR anew, one entry per CDR3 protein. Here the sample spans around 600,000 distinct CDR3 sequences, around 14% being singletons. This clonotype was counted a single time. A read error may explain this, as a much larger clone is one base away.

This TCR was recovered from a woman in her twenties or thirties with Graves' hyperthyroidism. This chain uses TRBV10-3 with TRBJ2-7, with TRBD2 matching over 9 bases. The sequencing sample was made of blood. CDR3 DNA sequence: TGTGCCATCAGTGAGCGGCGGGAGGGATACAATGAGCAGTACTTC. It is translated as CAISERREGYNEQYF.